The clone carrying this TCR beta chain was detected once. This CDR3 is 17 amino acids long. Germline CDR1 reads MNHEY; CDR2 reads SMNVEV (reference sequence). V lost 3 bases and J lost 3; bases outside the gene matches: 10. The repertoire was sequenced with immunoSEQ multiplex PCR; TCRdb's copy has only in-frame clones and lacks some. The sample gives hundreds of thousands of clones, around 87% of which show up once; 1.5% to 2% is in the top ten. The data were taken from a study of blood T cell repertoires in COVID-19. Material for sequencing was PBMCs or T cells enriched from blood (not recorded which). The chain employs TRBV27 and TRBJ2-2; 7 nucleotides line up with TRBD1. This TCR was recovered from a woman between 45 and 60 years old who had recovered from COVID-19. Here the CDR3 DNA reads TGTGCCAGCAGTTTCTCTACCGGGACAGAGTACACCGGGGAGCTGTTTTTT. It specifies CASSFSTGTEYTGELFF.